This TCR beta chain was found in a study of T-cell reconstitution after alpha-beta-depleted transplantation in children. During its preparation, the TCRbeta library received unique molecular identifiers. Via MiXCR, TCRdb re-called the PCR reads, giving one row per CDR3 protein. The table records roughly 500,000 distinct CDR3 sequences, about 30% of them present only once. The germline gives CDR1 MGHDK, CDR2 SYGVNS. Trimming cost V 3 bases and J 11 bases; bases outside gene matches: 7. The CDR3 is made up of 13 amino acids. The chain recombines TRBV25-1 with TRBJ1-5; 7 positions match TRBD1. Sequencing was performed on PBMCs from the stem cell graft donor, taken from the stem cell graft. This sequence was found in a human donor who donated a stem cell graft to a child with aplastic anemia. The CDR3 bases are TGTGCCAGCAGTGACCTACAGGGGAGGGCCCAGCATTTT. Residues: CASSDLQGRAQHF.